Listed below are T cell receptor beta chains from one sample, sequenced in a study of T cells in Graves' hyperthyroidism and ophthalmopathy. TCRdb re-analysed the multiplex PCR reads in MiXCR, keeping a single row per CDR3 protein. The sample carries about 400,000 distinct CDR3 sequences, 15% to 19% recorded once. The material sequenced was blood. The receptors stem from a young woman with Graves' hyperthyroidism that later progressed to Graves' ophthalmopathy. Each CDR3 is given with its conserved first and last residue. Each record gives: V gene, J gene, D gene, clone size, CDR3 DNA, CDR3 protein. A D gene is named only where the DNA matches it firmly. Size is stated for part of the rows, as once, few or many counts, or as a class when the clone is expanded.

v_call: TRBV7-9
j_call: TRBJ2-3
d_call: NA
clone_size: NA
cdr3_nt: TGTGCCAGCAGCTTGGGTTCTGGGGGCACAGATACGCAGTATTTT
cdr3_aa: CASSLGSGGTDTQYF

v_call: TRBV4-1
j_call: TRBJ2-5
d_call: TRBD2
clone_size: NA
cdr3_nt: TGCGCCTGCAGCCCGGCTAGCGGGGAGACCCAGTACTTC
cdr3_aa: CACSPASGETQYF

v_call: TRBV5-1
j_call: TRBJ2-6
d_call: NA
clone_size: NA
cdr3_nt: TGCGCCAGCAGCTGGGACAACTACTCTGGGGCCAACGTCCTGACTTTC
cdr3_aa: CASSWDNYSGANVLTF

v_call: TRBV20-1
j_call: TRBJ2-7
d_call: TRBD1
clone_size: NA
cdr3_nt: TGCAGTGCTATATGGGACAGCGCGGGCCACTACGAGCAGTACTTC
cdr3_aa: CSAIWDSAGHYEQYF

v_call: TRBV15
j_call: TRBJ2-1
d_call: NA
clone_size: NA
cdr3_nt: TGTGCCACCAGTAGGATCGACCGGGACGGGTATGAGCAGTTCTTC
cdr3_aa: CATSRIDRDGYEQFF

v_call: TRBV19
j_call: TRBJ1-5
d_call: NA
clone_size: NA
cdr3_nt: TGTGCCAGTAGTATAAGACAGGTCAATCAGCCCCAGCATTTT
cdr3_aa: CASSIRQVNQPQHF

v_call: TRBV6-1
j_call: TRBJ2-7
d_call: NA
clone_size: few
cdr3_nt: TGTGCCAGCAGGGTTAAAGCGGGTGCCCTCGTCGAGCAGTACTTC
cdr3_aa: CASRVKAGALVEQYF

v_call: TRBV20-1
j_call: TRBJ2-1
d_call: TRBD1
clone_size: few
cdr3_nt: TGCAGTGCCAATGGACAGGGTAGGAATGAGCAGTTCTTC
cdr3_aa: CSANGQGRNEQFF

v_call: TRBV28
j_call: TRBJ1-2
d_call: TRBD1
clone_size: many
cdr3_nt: TGTGCCAGCAACCGCCCAGGGGGCGGCTACACCTTC
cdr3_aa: CASNRPGGGYTF

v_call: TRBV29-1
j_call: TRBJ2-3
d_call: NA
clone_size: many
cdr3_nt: TGCAGCGTCCTAACCAGCACAGATACGCAGTATTTT
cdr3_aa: CSVLTSTDTQYF

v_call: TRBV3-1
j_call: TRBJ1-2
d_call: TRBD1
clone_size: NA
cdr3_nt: TGTGCCAGCAGCCAGCCGGGACAGGCCCACCCTGGCTACACCTTC
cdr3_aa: CASSQPGQAHPGYTF

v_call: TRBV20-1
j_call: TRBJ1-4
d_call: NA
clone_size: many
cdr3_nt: TGCAGTGCTAGAGTACGGGGGACAAATGAAAAACTGTTTTTT
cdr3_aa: CSARVRGTNEKLFF

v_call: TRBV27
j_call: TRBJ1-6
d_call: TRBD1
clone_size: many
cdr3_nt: TGTGCCAGCACCACTATTCTCCGGGACAGGACTTCACCCCTCCACTTT
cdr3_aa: CASTTILRDRTSPLHF

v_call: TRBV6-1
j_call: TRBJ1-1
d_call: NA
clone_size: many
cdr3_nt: TGTGCCAGCAGTTATATGCGGACGGGGGCCACTGAAGCTTTCTTT
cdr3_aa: CASSYMRTGATEAFF

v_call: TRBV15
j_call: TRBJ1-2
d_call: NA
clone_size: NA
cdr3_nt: TGTGCCACCAGCAGAGAAGGTCAGGGTTATGGCTACACCTTC
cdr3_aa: CATSREGQGYGYTF

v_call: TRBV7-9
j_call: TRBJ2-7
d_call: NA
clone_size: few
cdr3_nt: TGTGCCAGCAGCTTACTAGACACCTACGAGCAGTACTTC
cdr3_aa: CASSLLDTYEQYF

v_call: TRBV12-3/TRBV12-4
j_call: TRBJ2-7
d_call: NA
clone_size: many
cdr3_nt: TGTGCCAGCAGTTTGGGCCACAGTTACGAGCAGTACTTC
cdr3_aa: CASSLGHSYEQYF

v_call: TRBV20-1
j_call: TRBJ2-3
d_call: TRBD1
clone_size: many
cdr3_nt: TGCAGTGCTAGAGCGGACAGGGGGCTTACAGATACGCAGTATTTT
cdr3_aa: CSARADRGLTDTQYF

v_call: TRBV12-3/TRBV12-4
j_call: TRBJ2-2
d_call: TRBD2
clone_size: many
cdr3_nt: TGTGCCAGCAGTAAGACGGGACTAGCGGGGTTCGGGGAGCTGTTTTTT
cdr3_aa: CASSKTGLAGFGELFF

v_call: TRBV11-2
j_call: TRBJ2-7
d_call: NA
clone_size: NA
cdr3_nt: TGTGCCAGCAGCATCGGGACGGCGGGCGTCGCCGAGCAGTACTTC
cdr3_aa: CASSIGTAGVAEQYF

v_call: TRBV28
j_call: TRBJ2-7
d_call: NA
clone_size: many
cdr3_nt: TGTGCCAGCAGTTTAGTTTCTAGAGAGCAGTACTTC
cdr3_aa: CASSLVSREQYF

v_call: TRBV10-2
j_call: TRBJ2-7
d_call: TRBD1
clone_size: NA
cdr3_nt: TGCGCCAGCAGTGAAGTGGGACAGGGGGCCTACGAGCAGTACTTC
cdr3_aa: CASSEVGQGAYEQYF

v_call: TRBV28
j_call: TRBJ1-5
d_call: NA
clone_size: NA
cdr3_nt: TGTGCCAGCAGTTCCAGGGGCGCGGGCAATCAGCCCCAGCATTTT
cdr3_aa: CASSSRGAGNQPQHF

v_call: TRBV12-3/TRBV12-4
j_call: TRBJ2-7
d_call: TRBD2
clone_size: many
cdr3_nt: TGTGCCAGCAGTTTCACTAGCGGGGGCTCCTACGAGCAGTACTTC
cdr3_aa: CASSFTSGGSYEQYF

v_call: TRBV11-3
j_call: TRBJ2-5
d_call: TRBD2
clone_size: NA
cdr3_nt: TGTGCCAGCAGCACTGGACTAGCGGGGGAGACCCAGTACTTC
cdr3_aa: CASSTGLAGETQYF

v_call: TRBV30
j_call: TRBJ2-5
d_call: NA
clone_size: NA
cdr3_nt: TGTGCCTGGAGTTCCCGGGGGACGGAGACCCAGTACTTC
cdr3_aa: CAWSSRGTETQYF

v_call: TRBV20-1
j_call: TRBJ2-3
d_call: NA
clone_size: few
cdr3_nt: TGCAGTGGGTTCGTGGGGCGGCCCACAGATACGCAGTATTTT
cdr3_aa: CSGFVGRPTDTQYF

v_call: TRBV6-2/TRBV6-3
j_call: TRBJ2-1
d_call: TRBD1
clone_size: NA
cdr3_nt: TGTGCCACCTGCGGAGGGGGGACAGGGGATGTCCGTGAGCAGTTCTTC
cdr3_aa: CATCGGGTGDVREQFF

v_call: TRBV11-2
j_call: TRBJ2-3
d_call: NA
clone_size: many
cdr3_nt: TGTGCCAGCAGCTTAAAAAATCAACTAGATACGCAGTATTTT
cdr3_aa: CASSLKNQLDTQYF

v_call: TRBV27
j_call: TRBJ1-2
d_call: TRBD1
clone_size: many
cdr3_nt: TGTGCCAGCACCCTAAGGGGACAGGTGGAGGGCTACACCTTC
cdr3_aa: CASTLRGQVEGYTF

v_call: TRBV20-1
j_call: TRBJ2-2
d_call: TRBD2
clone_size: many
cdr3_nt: TGCAGTGGCTCAGCGGGAGTCGACACCGGGGAGCTGTTTTTT
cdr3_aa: CSGSAGVDTGELFF

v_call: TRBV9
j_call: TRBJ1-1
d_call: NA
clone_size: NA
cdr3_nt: TGTGCCAGCAGCGTAGGAGAGGGGCGGAACACTGAAGCTTTCTTT
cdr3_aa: CASSVGEGRNTEAFF

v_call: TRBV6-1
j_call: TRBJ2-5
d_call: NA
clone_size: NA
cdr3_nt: TGTGCCAGCAGAGGGGCCTACGGGGGGACCCAGTACTTC
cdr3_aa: CASRGAYGGTQYF

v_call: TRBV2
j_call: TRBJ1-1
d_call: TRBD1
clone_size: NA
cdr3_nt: TGTGCCAGCAGCCATAGCCGGGACAGGGCTGAAACTGAAGCTTTCTTT
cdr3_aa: CASSHSRDRAETEAFF

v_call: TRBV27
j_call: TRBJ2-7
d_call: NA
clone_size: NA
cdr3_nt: TGTGCCAGCAGTTATCAAAGGGAGCAGTACTTC
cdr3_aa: CASSYQREQYF

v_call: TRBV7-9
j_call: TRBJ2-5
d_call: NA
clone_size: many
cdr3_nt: TGTGCCAGCAGCCTGGGGACCGCCCGGGAGACCCAGTACTTC
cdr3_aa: CASSLGTARETQYF